This T cell receptor beta chain was identified during a study of technical replicates of blood from a handful of donors listed by TCRdb under 2017. Library method: the immunoSEQ multiplex PCR assay. TCRdb holds this immuneACCESS table with in-frame rearrangements only. Some clones are missing; in checked studies, unresolved V genes explain under half, and the rest has no known cause. For this sample the table gives about 79,000 clones, of which approximately 92% were detected only once. Around 0.37% of the sample is taken by the ten largest. Note on this clone: Its antigen is not yet known. Base qualities are not provided; no much larger clone lies one nucleotide away.

CDR1 and CDR2 are read off the germline V gene as SGDLS and YYNGEE. There are 15 amino acids in the CDR3, from cysteine to phenylalanine inclusive. Just CDR3 DNA is preserved here, 45 bases in frame from base 1. V and J are trimmed by 3 bases and 0 bases, and the gene matches miss 5 bases of the junction. Sequencing was carried out using T cells isolated from PBMCs. Here the chain combines TRBV9 and TRBJ1-2; TRBD1 agrees with 7 junctional bases. The clonotype was recovered from a human donor in good health. Some clones in this sample may be carry-over from other donors' samples. The nucleotides read TGTGCCAGCAGCGGAAAAGGGGGCACTAACTATGGCTACACCTTC. This sequence encodes CASSGKGGTNYGYTF.